The clone carrying this TCR beta chain was observed many times. The data are from a study of beta chain features in type 1 diabetes. The study reverse transcribed the entire isolated RNA, so it sequenced expressed TCRB transcripts. Each sample of naive, central memory or regulatory T cells had, on average, about 3.6 million reads. TCRdb keeps only in-frame clones here, not all; method: immunoSEQ multiplex PCR. The sample lists 850,000 to 900,000 clones; under 20% were seen once. Germline CDR1 and CDR2: SGHDN and FVKESK. V trimming: 4 bases; J trimming: 8 bases; junction bases outside the gene matches: 11. There are 16 residues in the CDR3.

The gene calls are TRBV14 and TRBJ2-1; 10 bases line up with TRBD2. Source material: naive CD4+ T cells from blood. The TCR sequence derives from a woman between 18 and 29 years old in good health. As DNA, the CDR3 is TGTGCCAGCAGCCTCGGGCGGCTAGCGGGAGTGGATGAGCAGTTCTTC. Translated: CASSLGRLAGVDEQFF.